This T cell receptor beta chain was obtained from a study of regulatory T cells. The ends were cut back, 2 bases at V and 3 bases at J, with 11 bases in the middle. The germline CDR1 and CDR2 sequences are SGHTA and FQGNSA. There are 14 residues in the CDR3. Study findings and constraints: In patients, unique TRB V-J pairs were restricted and V/J usage skewed, especially in Tregs. In CD3G-deficient patients, conventional CD4+ T cells were enriched for hydrophobic CDR3 residues at positions 6 and 7.

Autoimmunity was present in every CD3G-deficient patient, worse in two. Patients, 2 to 39 years old, had expanded memory T-cell proportions. CD4+ T cells were divided by sorting: CD25-high CD127-low Tregs, CD25-low CD127-high conventional cells. With regard to this clone: Its antigen is unknown.

The PCR used 52 TRBV and 13 TRBJ primers. Using immunoSEQ multiplex PCR, the repertoire was profiled, and TCRdb retains in-frame clones only, with some absent. Of about 35,000 clones in the sample, about 89% were seen once. Material: conventional CD4+ T cells sorted from blood. This receptor was taken from a person aged 18-30 years with CD3G deficiency. The chain has TRBV7-2 and TRBJ2-7, with a possible D match to TRBD2 (5 bases). CDR3 in DNA: TGTGCCAGCAGCTTAAGAACAGAGGGCTACGAGCAGTACTTC. As protein: CASSLRTEGYEQYF.